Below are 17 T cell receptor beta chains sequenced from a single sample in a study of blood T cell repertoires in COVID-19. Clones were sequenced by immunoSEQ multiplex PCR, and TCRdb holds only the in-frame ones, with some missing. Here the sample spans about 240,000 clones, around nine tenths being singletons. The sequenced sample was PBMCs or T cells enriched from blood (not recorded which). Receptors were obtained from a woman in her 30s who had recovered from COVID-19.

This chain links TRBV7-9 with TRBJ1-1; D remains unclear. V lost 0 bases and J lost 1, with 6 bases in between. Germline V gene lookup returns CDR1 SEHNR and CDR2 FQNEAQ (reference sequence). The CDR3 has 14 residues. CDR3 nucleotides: TGTGCCAGCAGCTTAGCAGCTCAGAACACTGAAGCTTTCTTT. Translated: CASSLAAQNTEAFF.

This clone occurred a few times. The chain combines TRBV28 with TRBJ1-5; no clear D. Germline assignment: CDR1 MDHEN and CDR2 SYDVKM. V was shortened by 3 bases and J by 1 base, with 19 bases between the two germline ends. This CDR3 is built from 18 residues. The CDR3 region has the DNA TGTGCCAGCAGTTTTTTGGCCTTCAGGATTGGCAGCAATCAGCCCCAGCATTTT. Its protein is CASSFLAFRIGSNQPQHF.

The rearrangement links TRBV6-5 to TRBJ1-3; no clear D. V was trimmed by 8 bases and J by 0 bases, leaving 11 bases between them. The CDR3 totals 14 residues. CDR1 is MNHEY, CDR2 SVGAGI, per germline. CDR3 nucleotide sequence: TGTGCCAGCTCCCCGGAGGGCTCTGGAAACACCATATATTTT. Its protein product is CASSPEGSGNTIYF.

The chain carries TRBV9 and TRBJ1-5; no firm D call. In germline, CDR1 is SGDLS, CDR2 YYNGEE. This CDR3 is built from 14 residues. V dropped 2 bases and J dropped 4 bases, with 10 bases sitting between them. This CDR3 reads CASSVGSVNQPQHF. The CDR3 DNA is TGTGCCAGCAGCGTCGGGAGTGTAAATCAGCCCCAGCATTTT.

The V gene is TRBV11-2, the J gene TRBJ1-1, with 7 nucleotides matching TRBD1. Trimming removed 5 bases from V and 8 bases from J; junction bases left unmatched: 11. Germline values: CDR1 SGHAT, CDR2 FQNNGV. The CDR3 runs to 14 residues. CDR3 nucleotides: TGTGCCAGCAGCCGCAACGCAGGGGGAGGAGAAGCTTTCTTT. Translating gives CASSRNAGGGEAFF.

In nucleotides, the CDR3 is TGTGCCAGCAGTTTAGAAGCGGCGGGCCTCTCCTACAATGAGCAGTTCTTC. It translates to CASSLEAAGLSYNEQFF. V is TRBV27 and J is TRBJ2-1, with D maybe TRBD2 (5 bases). Germline CDR1 and CDR2: MNHEY and SMNVEV (reference sequence). The CDR3 loop spans 17 amino acids. V lost 2 bases, J lost 0 bases, and 14 bases lay in between.

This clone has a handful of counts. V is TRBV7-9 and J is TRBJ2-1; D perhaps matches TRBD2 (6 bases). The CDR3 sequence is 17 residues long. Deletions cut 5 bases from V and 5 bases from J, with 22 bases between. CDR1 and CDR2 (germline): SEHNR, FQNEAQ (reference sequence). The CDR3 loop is CASSTSGTSTFHNEQFF. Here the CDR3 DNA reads TGTGCCAGCAGCACCTCCGGGACTTCAACCTTCCACAATGAGCAGTTCTTC.

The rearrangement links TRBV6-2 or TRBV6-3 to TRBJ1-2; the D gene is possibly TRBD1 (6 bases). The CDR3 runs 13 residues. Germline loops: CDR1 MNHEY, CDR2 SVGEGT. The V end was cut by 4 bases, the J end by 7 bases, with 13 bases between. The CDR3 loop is CASSSSTRGGYTF. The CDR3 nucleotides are TGTGCCAGCAGTTCTTCTACCAGGGGTGGCTACACCTTC.

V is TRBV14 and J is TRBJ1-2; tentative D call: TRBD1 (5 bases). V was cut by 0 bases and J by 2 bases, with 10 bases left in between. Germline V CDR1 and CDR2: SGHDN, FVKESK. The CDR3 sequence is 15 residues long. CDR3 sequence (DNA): TGTGCCAGCAGCCAAGATAGAAGGGGAAACTATGGCTACACCTTC. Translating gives CASSQDRRGNYGYTF.

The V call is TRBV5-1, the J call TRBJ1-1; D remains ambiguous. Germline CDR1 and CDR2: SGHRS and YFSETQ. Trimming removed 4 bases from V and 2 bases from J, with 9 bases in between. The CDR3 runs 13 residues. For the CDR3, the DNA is TGCGCCAGCAGCACGAACTTAAACACTGAAGCTTTCTTT. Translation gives CASSTNLNTEAFF. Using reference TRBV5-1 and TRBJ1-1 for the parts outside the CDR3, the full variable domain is KAGVTQTPRYLIKTRGQQVTLSCSPISGHRSVSWYQQTPGQGLQFLFEYFSETQRNKGNFPGRFSGRQFSNSRSEMNVSTLELGDSALYLCASSTNLNTEAFFGQGTRLTVV.

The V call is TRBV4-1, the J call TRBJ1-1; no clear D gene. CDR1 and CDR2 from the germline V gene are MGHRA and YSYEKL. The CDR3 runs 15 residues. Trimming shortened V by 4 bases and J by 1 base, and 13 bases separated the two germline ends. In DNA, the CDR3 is TGCGCCAGCAGCCTAACCTATACTTCGAACACTGAAGCTTTCTTT. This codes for CASSLTYTSNTEAFF.

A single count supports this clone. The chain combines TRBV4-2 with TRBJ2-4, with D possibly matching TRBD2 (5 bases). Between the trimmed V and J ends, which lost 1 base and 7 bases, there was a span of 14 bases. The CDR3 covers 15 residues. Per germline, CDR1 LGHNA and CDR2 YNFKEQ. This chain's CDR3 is CASSQALQERNIQYF. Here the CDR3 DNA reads TGTGCCAGCAGCCAAGCGTTACAAGAGCGGAACATTCAGTACTTC.

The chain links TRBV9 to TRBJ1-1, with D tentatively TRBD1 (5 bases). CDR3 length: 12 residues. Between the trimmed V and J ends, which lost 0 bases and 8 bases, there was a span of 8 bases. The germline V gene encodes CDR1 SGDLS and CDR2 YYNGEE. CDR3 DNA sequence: TGTGCCAGCAGCGTAGGGCAGGGCGAAGCTTTCTTT. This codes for CASSVGQGEAFF.

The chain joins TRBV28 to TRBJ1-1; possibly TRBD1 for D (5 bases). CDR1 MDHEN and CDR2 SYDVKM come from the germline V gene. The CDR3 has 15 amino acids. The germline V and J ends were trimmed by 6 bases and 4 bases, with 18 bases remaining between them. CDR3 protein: CASRRPQGRSTEAFF. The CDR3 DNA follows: TGTGCCAGCAGGCGACCCCAGGGCAGGAGCACTGAAGCTTTCTTT.

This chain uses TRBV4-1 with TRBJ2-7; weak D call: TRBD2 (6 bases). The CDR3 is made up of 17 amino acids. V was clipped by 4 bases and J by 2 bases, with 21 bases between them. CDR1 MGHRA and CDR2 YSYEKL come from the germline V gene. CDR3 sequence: CASSRYVLAAETYEQYF. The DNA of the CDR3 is TGCGCCAGCAGCCGATATGTCTTAGCGGCCGAAACCTACGAGCAGTACTTC.

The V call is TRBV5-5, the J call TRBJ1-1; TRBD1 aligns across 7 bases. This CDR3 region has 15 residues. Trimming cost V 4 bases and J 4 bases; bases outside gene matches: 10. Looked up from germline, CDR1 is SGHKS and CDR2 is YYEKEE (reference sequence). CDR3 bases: TGTGCCAGCAGCCTCACAGGGGTAGGAAGCACTGAAGCTTTCTTT. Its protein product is CASSLTGVGSTEAFF.

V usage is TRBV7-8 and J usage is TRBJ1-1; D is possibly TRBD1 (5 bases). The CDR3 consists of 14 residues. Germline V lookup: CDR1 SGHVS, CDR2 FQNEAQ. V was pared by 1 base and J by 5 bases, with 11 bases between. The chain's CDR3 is CASSLDRSWTEAFF. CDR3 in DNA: TGTGCCAGCAGCTTAGACAGGAGTTGGACTGAAGCTTTCTTT. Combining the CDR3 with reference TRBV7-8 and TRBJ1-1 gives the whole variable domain GAGVSQSPRYKVAKRGQDVALRCDPISGHVSLFWYQQALGQGPEFLTYFQNEAQLDKSGLPSDRFFAERPEGSVSTLKIQRTQQEDSAVYLCASSLDRSWTEAFFGQGTRLTVV.